This section outlines one T cell receptor beta chain sequence together with its context. The record originates from a study of blood T cell repertoires in COVID-19. The V end was cut by 3 bases, the J end by 2 bases, with 10 bases between. The CDR3 has 14 residues. Germline CDR1 SGHTA, CDR2 FQGNSA. Assay used: immunoSEQ multiplex PCR; TCRdb lists only in-frame clones, some missing. The sample consists of under 200,000 clones, roughly 79% of them appearing once. Sequences were obtained from peripheral blood. The V and J genes are TRBV7-2 and TRBJ2-5; TRBD2 might be the D (6 bases). This receptor was identified in a man aged 60 to 75 with active or convalescent COVID-19. CDR3 amino acids: CASSFPGVQETQYF. The CDR3 bases are TGTGCCAGCAGCTTCCCGGGAGTGCAAGAGACCCAGTACTTC.